A selection of T cell receptor beta chains follows, all from one sample in a study of OX40 agonist ivuxolimab in advanced cancers. The data were produced by immunoSEQ multiplex PCR, yet TCRdb's version contains in-frame clones alone and is incomplete. The sample yields 65,000 to 90,000 clones, about 88% seen once. Sequences were derived from CD4+ or CD8+ T cells sorted from blood, sampled in a trial of the OX40 agonist ivuxolimab. The receptors shown here come from an adult with an advanced solid tumor such as melanoma, head and neck, liver or kidney cancer. Each CDR3 is given with its conserved first and last residue. Fields, in order: J gene, clone size, D gene, V gene, CDR3 DNA, CDR3 protein. A D gene is named only where the DNA matches it firmly. Expanded clones get a size class; other rows say once, few or many, or leave the size out.

TRBJ2-6	.	TRBD2	TRBV19	TGTGCCAGTAGTATAGGGGGAGGGGCCTCTGGGGCCAACGTCCTGACTTTC	CASSIGGGASGANVLTF
TRBJ2-7	.	.	TRBV5-1	TGCGCCAGCAGCTTGGGGGGGTCGGATGAGCAGTACTTC	CASSLGGSDEQYF
TRBJ1-2	few	.	TRBV10-3	TGTGCCGTTAACAGAGACACCGACTATGGCTACACCTTC	CAVNRDTDYGYTF
TRBJ2-2	.	.	TRBV6-1	TGTGCCAGCAGTGAAATGAGGGGGATGACCGGGGAGCTGTTTTTT	CASSEMRGMTGELFF
TRBJ2-1	.	TRBD1	TRBV9	TGTGCCAGCAGCGGAGACGGGACAGCCTACAATGAGCAGTTCTTC	CASSGDGTAYNEQFF
TRBJ1-4	.	.	TRBV18	TGTGCCAGCTCACCGGGTGGGGAAAAACTGTTTTTT	CASSPGGEKLFF
TRBJ1-4	.	.	TRBV30	TGTGCCTGGAGTATTGGGGGCATGAGGGTCCGAGATGAAAAACTGTTTTTT	CAWSIGGMRVRDEKLFF
TRBJ2-1	.	.	TRBV27	TGTGCCAGCAGCGAACTGGGGGTGGGGGACTACAATGAGCAGTTCTTC	CASSELGVGDYNEQFF
TRBJ1-3	.	.	TRBV30	TGTGCCTGGATCCCGCTTGGAAACACCATATATTTT	CAWIPLGNTIYF
TRBJ2-2	.	TRBD1	TRBV25-1	TGTGCCAGCAGTGGGACAGGGACGAACACCGGGGAGCTGTTTTTT	CASSGTGTNTGELFF
TRBJ2-7	.	TRBD1	TRBV5-1	TGCGCCAGCGGCTCCTTTGGGGGGACAGGGGGCGGTTACGAGCAGTACTTC	CASGSFGGTGGGYEQYF
TRBJ2-3	.	.	TRBV9	TGTGCCAGCAGCGTAGTCGGGGATACGCAGTATTTT	CASSVVGDTQYF
TRBJ1-3	.	.	TRBV11-2	TGTGCCAGCAGCAAGACAGGTACAAGCCTTGGAAACACCATATATTTT	CASSKTGTSLGNTIYF
TRBJ2-2	.	.	TRBV27	TGTGCCAGCAGGAGGGAAGGGAGCACCGGGGAGCTGTTTTTT	CASRREGSTGELFF
TRBJ2-1	.	.	TRBV5-1	TGCGCCAGCAGCTTGGGGCCTAGCCCCACCTATGAGCAGTTCTTC	CASSLGPSPTYEQFF